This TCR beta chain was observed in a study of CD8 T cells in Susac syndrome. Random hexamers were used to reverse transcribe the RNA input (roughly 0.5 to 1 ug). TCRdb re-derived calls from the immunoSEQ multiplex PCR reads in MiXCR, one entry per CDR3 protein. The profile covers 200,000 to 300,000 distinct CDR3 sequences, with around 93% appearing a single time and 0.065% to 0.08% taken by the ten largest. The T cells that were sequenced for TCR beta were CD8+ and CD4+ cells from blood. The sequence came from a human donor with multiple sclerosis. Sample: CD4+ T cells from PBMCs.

The CDR3 reads CASSAGTPNSPLHF. The CDR3 DNA sequence: TGTGCCAGCAGTGCAGGGACGCCTAACTCACCCCTCCACTTT. This chain uses TRBV25-1 with TRBJ1-6; weak D call: TRBD1 (5 bases). Germline V gives CDR1 MGHDK, CDR2 SYGVNS. This CDR3 has 14 residues. V lost 4 bases and J 10 bases, leaving 14 bases between the germline ends.